These 7 T cell receptor beta chains were all obtained from the same sample, sequenced in a study of blood T cell repertoires in COVID-19 (TCRdb year 2020). Library generation was performed with the immunoSEQ multiplex PCR assay. TCRdb stores this immuneACCESS table with in-frame sequences only. Part of the clones is absent; in the studies checked, under half of the shortfall reflects unresolved V genes, and no reason is known for the rest. For this sample there are under 300,000 clones; over 80% appear just once. 5.5% of the sample is taken by the ten largest. Sequencing was done on a sample of peripheral blood. These receptors all come from a human donor in a cohort sampled during active COVID-19.

The CDR3 region is CAISPAEEQFF. The DNA for the CDR3 is TGTGCCATCAGCCCTGCTGAGGAGCAGTTCTTC. The chain uses TRBV10-3 and TRBJ2-1; D is unclear. The V gene's germline CDR1 is ENHRY and CDR2 SYGVKD. This CDR3 region has 11 residues. Trimming shortened V by 6 bases and J by 10 bases, and 10 bases separated the two germline ends.

This chain joins TRBV7-2 and TRBJ2-2; the match to TRBD1 covers 11 bases. The CDR3 covers 15 residues. V gave up 5 bases and J gave up 6 bases; unmatched junction bases: 5. CDR1 is SGHTA, CDR2 FQGNSA, per germline. CDR3 residues: CASSPGQGEAGELFF. The CDR3 DNA reads as TGTGCCAGCAGCCCGGGACAGGGGGAGGCCGGGGAGCTGTTTTTT.

This chain joins TRBV5-6 and TRBJ2-7; D might be TRBD2 (5 bases). The V gene lost 3 bases and the J gene lost 3 bases, with 10 bases spanning the gap. The CDR3 extends over 13 amino acids. CDR1 and CDR2 from the germline V gene are SGHDT and YYEEEE. This CDR3 reads CASSSGLIYEQYF. The CDR3 nucleotides are TGTGCCAGCAGCTCCGGACTTATCTACGAGCAGTACTTC.

The V call is TRBV18, the J call TRBJ2-5, with 9 bases identical to TRBD2. Germline V CDR1 and CDR2: KGHSH, LQKENI. This CDR3 has 17 amino acids. Germline trimming cut 0 bases from V and 4 bases from J; bases unmatched to any gene: 9. The CDR3 here is CASSPPKGGGVGETQYF. CDR3 coding DNA: TGTGCCAGCTCACCACCGAAGGGCGGGGGGGTCGGAGAGACCCAGTACTTC.

This clone was found a few times. The rearrangement uses TRBV12-3 or TRBV12-4 and TRBJ1-2; D perhaps matches TRBD1 (5 bases). V lost 5 bases and J 3 bases, leaving 10 bases between the germline ends. The CDR3 contains 13 residues. CDR3 DNA sequence: TGTGCCAGCAGTATGACAGATCACTATGGCTACACCTTC. Translated, it gives CASSMTDHYGYTF.

The chain carries TRBV5-4 and TRBJ2-1; D unresolved. V was shortened by 0 bases and J by 5 bases, with 18 bases between the two germline ends. The germline V gene has CDR1 SGHNT and CDR2 YYREEE (reference sequence). This CDR3 comprises 17 residues. CDR3 amino acids: CASSLETLSVTHNEQFF. The CDR3 DNA sequence: TGTGCCAGCAGCTTGGAGACTCTTTCGGTCACGCACAATGAGCAGTTCTTC. Supplemented by reference TRBV5-4 and TRBJ2-1, the full variable domain reads ETGVTQSPTHLIKTRGQQVTLRCSSQSGHNTVSWYQQALGQGPQFIFQYYREEENGRGNFPPRFSGLQFPNYSSELNVNALELDDSALYLCASSLETLSVTHNEQFFGPGTRLTVL.

This rearrangement joins TRBV11-2 to TRBJ1-2; 8 bases are a match to TRBD1. With 5 bases clipped from V and 4 bases from J, the junction kept 12 bases outside the gene matches. The CDR3 runs to 16 residues. Looked up from germline, CDR1 is SGHAT and CDR2 is FQNNGV. CDR3 coding DNA: TGTGCCAGCAGCCCGATCGTCAGGGGGCGCGGCTATGGCTACACCTTC. Protein: CASSPIVRGRGYGYTF.